The clone carrying this TCR beta chain was seen just once. What it binds is not known. This entry belongs to a study of cytotoxic CD8 clonotypes in ibrutinib-treated CLL. Study background: After a median of around 70 months, about 14 patients stayed remitted and some 12 progressed; responses had been partial in around 25 and complete in 2.

Depths of 1 in 200,000 to 1 in 1 million T cells were the sequencing target. TCRdb's copy holds only in-frame clones and misses some; the assay was immunoSEQ multiplex PCR. The sample has about 310,000 clones, 80% seen once. Study-wide results and limits: Baseline levels were approached again at progression, after clonality had risen at ibrutinib response.

The material was PBMCs, obtained before ibrutinib treatment. This clonotype originated in a human donor with chronic lymphocytic leukemia.

The CDR3 DNA follows: TGTGCCAGCAGTTTTGGGCAGCAAAACAATGAGCAGTTCTTC. Protein product: CASSFGQQNNEQFF. This chain connects TRBV27 to TRBJ2-1; D gene uncertain. With 3 bases removed from V and 5 bases from J, the gap between germline ends came to 11 bases. The germline gives CDR1 MNHEY, CDR2 SMNVEV (reference sequence). This CDR3 has 14 amino acids.